The clone carrying this T cell receptor beta chain was detected only a few times. Its antigen is undetermined. An equimolar mix of two oligonucleotides served as the beta constant-region primer for TRBC1 and TRBC2. Ligated cDNA was amplified by four rounds of PCR with nested alpha and beta constant-region primers and SP2. Via MiXCR, TCRdb re-called the UMI-ligation and nested PCR reads, giving one row per CDR3 protein. The repertoire includes 85,000 or so distinct CDR3 sequences, roughly 9.2% of them detected once, and over 0.95% sits in the top ten. The CDR3 contains 17 residues. V lost 5 bases and J lost 0, with 16 bases in between. Per the germline V gene, CDR1 is MDHEN and CDR2 is SYDVKM. The data were obtained in a study of naive and memory T cell subsets. Study findings and constraints: TCR counts from RNA may reflect activation-linked expression changes. Over 85% of naive TCR sequences appeared only once, unlike memory subsets.

This chain uses TRBV28 with TRBJ2-2, with D maybe TRBD1 (6 bases). The origin of this receptor is a human donor in good health. Sequencing was carried out using naive CD8+ T cells from blood. The CDR3 region is CASSPPPTGPNTGELFF. The CDR3, as DNA: TGTGCCAGCAGTCCTCCCCCGACAGGTCCGAACACCGGGGAGCTGTTTTTT.